The T cell receptor (beta chain) under discussion was sequenced for a study of cytomegalovirus exposure and HLA in healthy donors (dated by TCRdb to 2015 to 2018). Regarding the complete study: An earlier analysis of 587 of the donors reported about 300 Gb of sequence data and around 120 million unique TCR beta sequences obtained from about 180 million T cells. Every discovery cohort repertoire had been produced on one sequencing platform. An earlier analysis of several hundred of the donors used high-throughput TCR beta sequencing to judge whether each TCR beta V gene segment behaved as functional or pseudogenic. Among some 400 genotyped donors of the cohort, an average of approximately 200,000 unique TCR beta nucleotide sequences was sequenced per donor, of which about 19% were non-productive. The study aimed to test whether signatures of past pathogen exposure could be identified by cataloging public T cell receptors. Besides the first cohort of hundreds of subjects, a separate validation cohort made up of around 120 different subjects was used. The T cell repertoires of 666 subjects were profiled by immunosequencing and related to cytomegalovirus serostatus. Alongside the repertoire data, information on donor age, sex, ethnicity and CMV serostatus was compiled. High-throughput TCR immunosequencing, statistical association of individual TCRs with disease status, and machine learning were combined to predict cytomegalovirus infection status. The number of typed donors differed by locus: about 629-630 for A, B, C, DRB1 and DQB1; 522 for DQA1; 606 for DPA1; and roughly 450 for DPB1. A later analysis re-examined previously published TCR beta repertoires from just over 650 donors and added high-resolution HLA genotyping to investigate patterns of TCR occurrence. Of the 350 to 450 genotyped donors, 65% to 90% fell in the genetic ancestry cluster associated with self-reported Caucasian donors. HLA typing covered class I and class II loci at four-digit resolution. In the later analysis, no new phenotypic data were used to find candidate immune exposures; instead, reliance was placed on TCR beta sequences and their occurrence across donors. Genome-wide SNP genotypes for about 65% of the 666 donors were used in a later genetic analysis, which treated that subset as a discovery cohort. Roughly 310 gigabases of sequencing data and roughly 90 million unique TCR sequences were included in an early release covering about 700 HLA-typed donors. A few DR-DQ haplotypes were treated as single units for association and clustering because of strong linkage in the cohort. The investigation overall reported the following: A further reported finding was that TCR beta sequences accurately predicted the HLA-A and HLA-B alleles for most subjects in the first cohort. According to a later analysis, parvovirus B19, influenza, CMV and Epstein-Barr virus appeared linked to several top co-occurrence clusters. In a later analysis, TCR association rates were found to vary across HLA loci, with the most associated TCRs seen for DRB1 alleles and the fewest for HLA-C alleles. Linkage disequilibrium might explain the correlated functional status among segregating V segments, but an unknown experimental factor could not be ruled out. Most CMV-associated TCR beta chains appeared to be HLA-restricted in a later analysis, and the HLA associations seemed to be driven largely by CMV exposure. A cluster of highly shared sequence variants was judged likely to represent a technical artifact of the sequencing pipeline. The classifier was reported to diagnose cytomegalovirus status with high specificity and sensitivity in both the original and validation cohorts. A later analysis found that HLA-associated TCR beta chains were more clonally expanded and had lower generation probabilities than equally common non-associated chains. The study gave a list of under 200 TCR beta chains associated with cytomegalovirus. Because the 87-base-pair reads could not distinguish some IMGT-functional V segments, including TRBV6-2 and TRBV6-3, those segments were excluded. Roughly uniform sequencing depth across donors was assumed in presence/absence analyses, although this assumption may not hold. Strong co-occurrence of HLA alleles, especially DR and DQ, made assigning TCR associations to individual alleles difficult. The earlier analysis of approximately 590 of the donors excluded about 16 rarely observed V segments, including chromosome 9 orphons, because counts were too low. Compared with the roughly 670-donor mean, donors in an Asian-associated ancestry cluster had fewer N-insertions in productive TCRs, according to a later genetic analysis. According to the authors, the approach could potentially be generalized to other disease states and immunological phenotypes. Most TCR sequences were observed very rarely across donors, whereas some public TCRs were present in many individuals. In vitro tests confirmed that a few of the cytomegalovirus-associated TCR beta chains recognize cytomegalovirus antigens. In an earlier analysis of approximately 590 of the donors, most TCR beta V segments appeared in productive rearrangements about 90% or about 30% of the time, broadly matching IMGT annotations. An association between a missense DCLRE1C variant and V-gene and J-gene trimming of TCR beta chains was found in a later genetic analysis and replicated in an independent cohort. This cohort had only TCR beta chains sequenced, and the lack of alpha or paired-chain data limited which features could be detected. Because HLA typing was unavailable for some donors at each locus, only the typed subset was used in association tests. Specific HLA alleles were associated with 15,000 to 20,000 TCR beta sequences at a false discovery rate of 0.05 in a later analysis. For the cohort, immune exposure information was limited to CMV serostatus.

In total, 500 to 700 healthy bone marrow donors made up the cohort. At the time of sampling, all cohort members were nominally healthy, though unrecorded immune exposures were likely present. The donor tested CMV seropositive and was one of the 289 seropositive cohort members. Each donor provided a peripheral blood sample, and peripheral blood mononuclear cells were used for TCR beta sequencing. Genomic DNA was extracted from the blood cell samples with the Qiagen DNeasy Blood Extraction Kit. Unmatched junction bases come to 16, with V trimmed by 7 bases and J by 6 bases. The CDR3 numbers 17 residues from cysteine through phenylalanine. Only the CDR3 DNA stays, 51 bases, in frame from base 1. The germline V gene supplies CDR1 MDHEN and CDR2 SYDVKM. Details on this clone: It lacks a known antigen. Qualities for individual bases were not recorded, and no much larger clone is one base off.

The method behind the library was the immunoSEQ multiplex PCR assay. For the multiplex PCR, a mixture combining 60 forward primers for TCR Vbeta segments and 13 reverse primers for TCR Jbeta segments was used. A multiplex PCR assay on genomic DNA amplified the CDR3 region of rearranged TCR beta genes. The Illumina HiSeq System was used to sequence the amplified TCR beta libraries as 87-base-pair reads. For the original study's pipeline: In a later analysis, approximately 74 million unique TCR beta chains were counted across the roughly 700 repertoires, and approximately 11 million of these chains were shared by at least two donors. Raw reads were error-corrected and collapsed into unique sequences by a nearest-neighbor algorithm in which closely related sequences were merged to remove PCR and sequencing errors. Alignment of CDR3 sequences to IMGT reference sequences was used to assign V, D and J gene segments. For a sequence to be retained, a match of at least six nucleotides to both a V gene segment and a J gene segment was required. Rearrangements were classified as productive when the CDR3 lacked stop codons and remained in frame with V and J, and all other rearrangements were classified as non-productive. Following IMGT convention, CDR3 was defined as the stretch from the second conserved V-encoded cysteine up to the conserved J-encoded phenylalanine. The earlier analysis of fewer than 750 of the donors excluded sequences that lacked an unambiguous match to a single V gene segment. An earlier analysis of about 600 of the donors called V segments functional above 56.7% productive rearrangements and segregating when the between-donor standard deviation exceeded 5%. A statistical classification framework was developed to diagnose cytomegalovirus status using the catalog of TCR beta chain sequences. In a later analysis, TCR nucleotide sequences were compared against IMGT/GENE-DB human TR gene sequences so that V and J genes could be assigned. The TCRdist pipeline was used in a later analysis to assign CDR3 sequences and most-parsimonious VDJ recombination scenarios. In a later analysis, every TCR beta chain was defined by the combination of its CDR3 amino acid sequence and its V-gene family, and reads without a unique V-gene family were dropped. To address suspected cross-contamination and a sequencing artifact, a later analysis removed roughly 640 highly shared, low-generation-probability nucleotide sequences. In a later analysis, a clonal expansion index for each public chain was calculated from normalized within-repertoire ranks of inferred template counts. In a later analysis, generation probabilities were computed using a VDJ recombination model fitted to out-of-frame rearrangements, and the results were checked against IGoR. A later analysis scored TCR-TCR, TCR-HLA and TCR-CMV co-occurrence with hypergeometric tests, applying a repertoire-size bias correction to TCR pairs. To estimate false discovery rates, a later analysis permuted the HLA or CMV assignments 20 times. In a later analysis, co-occurring TCRs were grouped with DBSCAN, and TCRdist sequence similarity was added when clustering was performed within HLA-allele-positive subsets. Repertoires with fewer than 30,000 or more than 120,000 public chains, plus five repertoires with anomalous nucleotide sharing, were excluded from co-occurrence clustering. Sourced from immuneACCESS, this table was stored by TCRdb with only in-frame sequences that have V and J called. A share of the clones is absent; for the studies checked, an unresolved V gene accounts for under half, and the remainder has no known explanation. V and J calls plus clone size are reproduced from that table; the DNA served to infer D and trimming. The sample yields about 85,000 clones; about four fifths were counted once. Of the sample, about 34% is held by the ten largest clones.

The sequencing sample was made of PBMCs. This clonotype originated in a man in his forties or fifties in good health and CMV-seropositive. The chain is made from TRBV28 and TRBJ2-7, with TRBD1 identical over 12 junction bases. The CDR3 loop reads CASTLGQGAPSLVEQYF. The DNA sequence is given as TGTGCCAGCACCTTGGGACAGGGGGCCCCATCCCTGGTCGAGCAGTACTTC.